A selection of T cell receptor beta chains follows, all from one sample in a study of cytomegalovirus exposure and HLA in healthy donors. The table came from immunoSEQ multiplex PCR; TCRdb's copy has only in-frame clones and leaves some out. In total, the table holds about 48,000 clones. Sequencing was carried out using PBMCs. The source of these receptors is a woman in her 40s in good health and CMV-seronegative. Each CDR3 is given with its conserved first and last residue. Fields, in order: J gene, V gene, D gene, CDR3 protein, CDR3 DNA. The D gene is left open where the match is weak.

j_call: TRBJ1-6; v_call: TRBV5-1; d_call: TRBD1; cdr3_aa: CASSSSGTGVSPLHF; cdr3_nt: TGCGCCAGCAGCTCGTCCGGGACAGGGGTCTCACCCCTCCACTTT
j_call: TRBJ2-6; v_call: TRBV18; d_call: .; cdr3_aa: CASSPYRLSGANVLTF; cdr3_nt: TGTGCCAGCTCACCATACAGATTATCTGGGGCCAACGTCCTGACTTTC
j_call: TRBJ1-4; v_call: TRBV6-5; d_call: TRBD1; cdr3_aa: CASSPTGGRLFF; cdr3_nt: TGTGCCAGCAGCCCGACAGGGGGTAGACTGTTTTTT
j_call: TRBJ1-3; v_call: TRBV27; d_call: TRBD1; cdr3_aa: CASSFQGGSGNTIYF; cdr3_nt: TGTGCCAGCAGTTTTCAGGGGGGCTCTGGAAACACCATATATTTT
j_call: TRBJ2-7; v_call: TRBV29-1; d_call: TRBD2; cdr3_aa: CSACRGGDYEQYF; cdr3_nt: TGCAGCGCCTGCCGGGGGGGGGACTACGAGCAGTACTTC
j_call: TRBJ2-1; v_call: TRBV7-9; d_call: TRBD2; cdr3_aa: CASSLVGAGEDNEQFF; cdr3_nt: TGTGCCAGCAGCTTAGTAGGAGCGGGGGAGGACAATGAGCAGTTCTTC
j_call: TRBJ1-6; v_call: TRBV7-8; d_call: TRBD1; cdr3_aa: CASSPNPTGAGSPLHF; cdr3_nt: TGTGCCAGCAGCCCCAACCCGACAGGGGCCGGCTCACCCCTCCACTTT
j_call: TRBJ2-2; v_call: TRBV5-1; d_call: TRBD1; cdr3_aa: CASSHRDSRTGELFF; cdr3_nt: TGCGCCAGCAGCCATCGGGACAGTCGGACCGGGGAGCTGTTTTTT
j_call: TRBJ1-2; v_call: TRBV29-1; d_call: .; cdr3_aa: CSVEEEGRGYTF; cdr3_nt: TGCAGCGTTGAAGAGGAAGGGAGAGGCTACACCTTC
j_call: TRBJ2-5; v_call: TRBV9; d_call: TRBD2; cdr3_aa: CASSVGAGGGTETQYF; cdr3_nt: TGTGCCAGCAGCGTAGGGGCTGGGGGGGGGACGGAGACCCAGTACTTC
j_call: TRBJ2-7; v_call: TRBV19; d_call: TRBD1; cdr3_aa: CASSPNRGPSYEQYF; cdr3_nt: TGTGCCAGTAGTCCAAACAGGGGTCCTTCCTACGAGCAGTACTTC
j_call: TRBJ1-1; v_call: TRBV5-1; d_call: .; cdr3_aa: CASSRAGDTEAFF; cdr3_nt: TGCGCCAGCAGTAGGGCAGGGGACACTGAAGCTTTCTTT
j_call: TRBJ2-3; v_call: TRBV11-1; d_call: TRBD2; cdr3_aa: CASSPARGRRITQYF; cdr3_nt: TGTGCCAGCAGCCCGGCGCGCGGGAGGCGGATTACGCAGTATTTT
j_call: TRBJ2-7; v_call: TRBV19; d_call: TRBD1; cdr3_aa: CASSIGQGADSYEQYF; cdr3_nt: TGTGCCAGTAGTATAGGACAGGGGGCCGATTCCTACGAGCAGTACTTC
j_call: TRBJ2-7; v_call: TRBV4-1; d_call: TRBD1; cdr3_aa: CASSRAGTAYEQYF; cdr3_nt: TGCGCCAGCAGCCGAGCCGGGACAGCCTACGAGCAGTACTTC
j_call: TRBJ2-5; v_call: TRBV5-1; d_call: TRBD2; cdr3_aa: CASSLAGANQETQYF; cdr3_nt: TGCGCCAGCAGCTTAGCGGGAGCAAACCAAGAGACCCAGTACTTC
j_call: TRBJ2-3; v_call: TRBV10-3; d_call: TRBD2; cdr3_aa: CASSTSGTTDTQYF; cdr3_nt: TGTGCCTCCTCGACTAGCGGCACCACAGATACGCAGTATTTT
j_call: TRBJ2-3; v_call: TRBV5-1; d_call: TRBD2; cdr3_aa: CASSVAASGGASDTQYF; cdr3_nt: TGCGCCAGCAGCGTGGCCGCTAGCGGGGGGGCATCGGATACGCAGTATTTT
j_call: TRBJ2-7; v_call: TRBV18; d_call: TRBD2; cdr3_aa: CASSPPGTSGFGEQYF; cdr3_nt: TGTGCCAGCTCACCCCCCGGGACTAGCGGGTTTGGGGAGCAGTACTTC
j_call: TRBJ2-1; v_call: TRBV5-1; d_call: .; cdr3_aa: CASSLEGVDEQFF; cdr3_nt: TGCGCCAGCAGCTTGGAGGGGGTGGATGAGCAGTTCTTC
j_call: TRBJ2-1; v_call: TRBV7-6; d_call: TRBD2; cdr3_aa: CASSRTSGRARSYNEQFF; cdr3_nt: TGTGCCAGCAGCCGGACTAGCGGGAGGGCCCGCTCCTACAATGAGCAGTTCTTC
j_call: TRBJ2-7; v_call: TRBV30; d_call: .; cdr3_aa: CACEIYSGGEQYF; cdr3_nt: TGTGCCTGCGAAATTTACTCAGGGGGGGAGCAGTACTTC
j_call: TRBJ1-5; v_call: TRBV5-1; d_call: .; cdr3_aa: CASSLGASNQPQHF; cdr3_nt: TGCGCCAGCAGCTTAGGGGCATCCAATCAGCCCCAGCATTTT
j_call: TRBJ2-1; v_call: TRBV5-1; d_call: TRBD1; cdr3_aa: CASRGTGHNEQFF; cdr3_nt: TGCGCCAGCAGAGGGACAGGTCACAATGAGCAGTTCTTC
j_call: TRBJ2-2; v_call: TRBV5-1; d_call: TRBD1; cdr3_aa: CASSPDRGNTGELFF; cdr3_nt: TGCGCCAGCAGCCCGGACAGGGGGAACACCGGGGAGCTGTTTTTT
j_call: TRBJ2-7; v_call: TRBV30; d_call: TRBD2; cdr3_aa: CAWSLPGLVVYEQYF; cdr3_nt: TGTGCCTGGAGTCTTCCCGGACTAGTGGTATACGAGCAGTACTTC
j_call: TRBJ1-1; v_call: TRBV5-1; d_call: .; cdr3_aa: CASSLSLNTEAFF; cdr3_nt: TGCGCCAGCAGCTTGAGCCTCAACACTGAAGCTTTCTTT
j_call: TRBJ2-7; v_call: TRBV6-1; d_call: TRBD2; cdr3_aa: CASSSTGGREQYF; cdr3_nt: TGTGCCAGCAGTTCTACGGGAGGTCGCGAGCAGTACTTC
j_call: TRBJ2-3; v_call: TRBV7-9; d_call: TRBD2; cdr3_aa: CASRLAGTDTQYF; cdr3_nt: TGTGCCAGCAGGCTAGCGGGAACAGATACGCAGTATTTT